Following are 20 T cell receptor beta chains from one sample sequenced in a study of T cells in Graves' hyperthyroidism and ophthalmopathy. RNA transcripts were the template for amplifying TCR beta CDR3 regions. First-round RT-PCR targeting the TCR CDR3 was performed with the HTBI primer set. A single record per CDR3 protein comes from TCRdb applying MiXCR to the multiplex PCR reads. Of some 700,000 distinct CDR3 sequences in the sample, roughly a sixth were seen once. What was sequenced was blood. These receptors originate from a man aged 50 to 60 with Graves' hyperthyroidism.

This clonotype was detected ten times or more. This chain connects TRBV7-8 to TRBJ1-1; unclear D gene. With 1 base removed from V and 3 bases from J, the gap between germline ends came to 9 bases. This CDR3 spans 14 amino acids. CDR1 and CDR2 (germline): SGHVS, FQNEAQ. Written as DNA, the CDR3 is TGTGCCAGCAGCTTAGTTGGAGAGTACACTGAAGCTTTCTTT. Translation: CASSLVGEYTEAFF.

This chain connects TRBV12-3 or TRBV12-4 to TRBJ2-1; the D is unclear. Trimming took 1 base from V and 7 from J, leaving 5 bases between them. The length of the CDR3 is 12 residues. The CDR3 region is CASSLGMNEQFF. The CDR3 DNA follows: TGTGCCAGCAGTTTAGGGATGAATGAGCAGTTCTTC.

This clonotype was detected ten times or more. The genes are TRBV18 and TRBJ1-1, with no clear D. Deletions cut 2 bases from V and 4 bases from J, with 14 bases between. The CDR3 is 15 residues long. In germline, CDR1 is KGHSH, CDR2 LQKENI. CDR3 residues: CASSPIESRATEAFF. The CDR3 DNA follows: TGTGCCAGCTCACCAATAGAGAGCAGAGCCACTGAAGCTTTCTTT.

This clonotype has ten or more counts. This rearrangement joins TRBV27 to TRBJ2-7; D is undetermined. The CDR3 runs 13 residues. The V and J ends lost 2 bases and 2 bases respectively, with 7 bases between them. Germline V CDR1 and CDR2: MNHEY, SMNVEV (reference sequence). In nucleotides, the CDR3 is TGTGCCAGCAGTTTAGACCTAGCCTACGAGCAGTACTTC. The encoded protein is CASSLDLAYEQYF.

The J gene is TRBJ2-1, the V gene TRBV7-9, with D hard to call. In germline, CDR1 is SEHNR, CDR2 FQNEAQ (reference sequence). The CDR3 extends over 17 amino acids. V was pared by 2 bases and J by 6 bases, with 20 bases between. The CDR3 reads CASSLIPAASARNEQFF. The DNA of the CDR3 is TGTGCCAGCAGCTTAATCCCGGCGGCTTCGGCTCGCAATGAGCAGTTCTTC.

This clonotype showed up many times. V is TRBV28 and J is TRBJ2-1; TRBD2 matches 7 bases. Germline V CDR1 and CDR2: MDHEN, SYDVKM. CDR3 length: 19 amino acids. V shed 3 bases, J shed 0 bases, and the junction held 14 bases outside the gene matches. The CDR3, as DNA: TGTGCCAGCAGTTTTTCGCTACAATTACTAGCGAGCTCCTACAATGAGCAGTTCTTC. Its protein product is CASSFSLQLLASSYNEQFF.

The chain combines TRBV11-3 with TRBJ2-7, with a possible D match to TRBD1 (6 bases). Looked up from germline, CDR1 is SGHNT and CDR2 is YENEEA. The CDR3 loop spans 13 amino acids. V lost 5 bases and J 5 bases, leaving 13 bases between the germline ends. The CDR3 region has the DNA TGTGCCAGCAGCGCAATTACAGGGCACGAGCAGTACTTC. Amino acid sequence: CASSAITGHEQYF.

This chain connects TRBV6-2 or TRBV6-3 to TRBJ2-2, with 9 nucleotides matching TRBD2. This CDR3 comprises 18 residues. Trimming removed 7 bases from V and 3 bases from J; junction bases left unmatched: 15. Germline CDR1 reads MNHEY; CDR2 reads SVGEGT. CDR3 DNA: TGTGCCAGCATTCTGGAACCGGCGGCGGGAGGGTACACCGGGGAGCTGTTTTTT. It is translated as CASILEPAAGGYTGELFF.

In its sample, this clonotype was seen many times. The V call is TRBV2, the J call TRBJ2-1, with TRBD2 matching over 11 bases. The CDR3 totals 16 residues. J was trimmed by 7 bases and V by 4 bases; bases with no gene match: 9. CDR1 SNHLY and CDR2 FYNNEI come from the germline V gene. CDR3: CASSAHSGRAFNEQFF. DNA of the CDR3: TGTGCCAGCAGTGCCCATAGCGGGAGGGCCTTTAATGAGCAGTTCTTC.

This clonotype was counted many times. J is TRBJ2-3 and V is TRBV7-2, with TRBD2 matching over 12 bases. With 5 bases clipped from V and 5 bases from J, the junction kept 5 bases outside the gene matches. The CDR3 contains 15 residues. The germline V gene encodes CDR1 SGHTA and CDR2 FQGNSA. CDR3 nucleotides: TGTGCCAGCAGCACACGGACTAGCGGGAAAGATACGCAGTATTTT. Protein: CASSTRTSGKDTQYF.

At least ten counts were recorded for this clonotype. The chain uses TRBV27 and TRBJ1-5; 8 nucleotides match TRBD1. Germline trimming cut 6 bases from V and 7 bases from J; bases unmatched to any gene: 5. Germline CDR1 is MNHEY and CDR2 is SMNVEV (reference sequence). This CDR3 has 13 amino acids. CDR3 sequence: CASRPDRVQPQHF. The CDR3 DNA reads as TGTGCCAGCAGGCCGGACAGGGTCCAGCCCCAGCATTTT.

This clonotype has a count of ten or more. The chain links TRBV29-1 to TRBJ1-2; the D gene is possibly TRBD1 (5 bases). CDR3 length: 12 amino acids. V lost 6 bases, J lost 3 bases, and 11 bases lay in between. Germline V gene sequence: CDR1 SQVTM, CDR2 ANQGSEA. The CDR3 loop is CSVAQGYYGYTF. The DNA for the CDR3 is TGCAGCGTCGCGCAGGGTTACTATGGCTACACCTTC.

This clonotype has at least ten counts. The rearrangement joins TRBV29-1 to TRBJ2-6, with D uncertain. CDR3 length: 16 residues. V was cut by 5 bases and J by 0 bases, with 14 bases left in between. Germline CDR1 reads SQVTM; CDR2 reads ANQGSEA. For the CDR3, the DNA is TGCAGCGTTCCTAACCCCAGCCGCTCTGGGGCCAACGTCCTGACTTTC. It encodes CSVPNPSRSGANVLTF. The full variable domain, rest sourced from reference TRBV29-1 and TRBJ2-6, is SAVISQKPSRDICQRGTSLTIQCQVDSQVTMMFWYRQQPGQSLTLIATANQGSEATYESGFVIDKFPISRPNLTFSTLTVSNMSPEDSSIYLCSVPNPSRSGANVLTFGAGSRLTVL.

Details on this clonotype: This may be a read error: a much more frequent sequence differs by one nucleotide. The chain uses TRBV18 and TRBJ1-6, with 7 bases fitting TRBD1. CDR3 length: 14 residues. Germline V gene sequence: CDR1 KGHSH, CDR2 LQKENI. CDR3 sequence (DNA): TGTCCCAGCTCACGTGCAGGGGGGGAATCACCCCTCCACTTT. Translation: CPSSRAGGESPLHF.

The chain combines TRBV7-3 with TRBJ1-1; perhaps TRBD1 as D (5 bases). CDR3 size: 13 residues. Germline V gene lookup returns CDR1 SGHTA and CDR2 FQGTGA. V gave up 0 bases and J gave up 6 bases, with 8 bases separating them. The CDR3 bases are TGTGCCAGCAGCTTAACGGGGGTCTCTGAAGCTTTCTTT. This translates into CASSLTGVSEAFF. Full variable domain (remainder filled in from reference TRBV7-3 and TRBJ1-1): GAGVSQTPSNKVTEKGKYVELRCDPISGHTALYWYRQSLGQGPEFLIYFQGTGAADDSGLPNDRFFAVRPEGSVSTLKIQRTERGDSAVYLCASSLTGVSEAFFGQGTRLTVV.

This clonotype was seen more than once but under ten times. The V and J genes are TRBV10-2 and TRBJ2-1; the D gene could be TRBD1 or TRBD2 (5 bases each). The CDR3 has 13 residues. Germline-derived CDR1 and CDR2 are WSHSY and SAAADI. Trimming took off 8 bases at V and 5 bases at J, with 13 bases between the two ends. The CDR3 sequence is CASSPREHNEQFF. The CDR3 DNA follows: TGCGCCAGCTCCCCCAGGGAGCACAATGAGCAGTTCTTC.

The chain employs TRBV19 and TRBJ1-3, with a weak D call TRBD1 (6 bases). V was clipped by 5 bases and J by 0 bases, with 20 bases between them. The length of the CDR3 is 18 residues. Germline CDR1 is LNHDA and CDR2 is SQIVND (reference sequence). In DNA form, the CDR3 reads TGTGCCAGTAGTTGGCCGGGGGCAAGAATTGGCTCTGGAAACACCATATATTTT. Encoded protein: CASSWPGARIGSGNTIYF.

This clonotype was recorded at least ten times. The rearrangement uses TRBV29-1 and TRBJ2-6; D may be TRBD2 (5 bases). V gave up 2 bases and J gave up 1 base, with 6 bases separating them. This CDR3 has 14 residues. Germline lookup yields CDR1 SQVTM and CDR2 ANQGSEA. The CDR3 spells CSVESGSGANVLTF. The CDR3 bases are TGCAGCGTTGAATCGGGGTCTGGGGCCAACGTCCTGACTTTC.

With respect to this clonotype: One end of the junction is discordant with germline, which a read error may explain. This chain uses TRBV5-6 with TRBJ2-7; D unclear. Looked up from germline, CDR1 is SGHDT and CDR2 is YYEEEE. This CDR3 has 12 residues. The CDR3 spells CASSPGLQKHYF. The CDR3 bases are TGTGCCAGCAGCCCTGGCCTCCAGAAGCACTACTTC. The complete variable domain, with remaining parts taken from reference TRBV5-6 and TRBJ2-7, reads DAGVTQSPTHLIKTRGQQVTLRCSPKSGHDTVSWYQQALGQGPQFIFQYYEEEERQRGNFPDRFSGHQFPNYSSELNVNALLLGDSALYLCASSPGLQKHYFGPGTRLTVT.

This clonotype was seen ten or more times. The chain uses TRBV7-6 and TRBJ2-1; 13 nucleotides agree with TRBD2. Germline values: CDR1 SGHVS, CDR2 FNYEAQ. This CDR3 has 14 residues. J gave up 9 bases and V 6 bases, and 5 bases lay outside the gene matches. CDR3 sequence (DNA): TGTGCCAGCAGTTCTGGACTAGCGGGAGTTGAGCAGTTCTTC. The encoded protein is CASSSGLAGVEQFF.